The rows below give T cell receptor beta chains drawn from one sample of a study of vaccination and CD4 T cells after COVID-19. These TCRs are of unknown antigen specificity. TCRdb passed the PCR reads through MiXCR, listing each CDR3 protein once. Counted here are over 8,500 distinct CDR3 sequences, roughly 45% occurring once; the ten biggest clones make up approximately 28%. The sequenced sample consisted of CD4+ T cells from blood, cultured in vitro. Receptors originate from a human donor who had recovered from COVID-19. CDR3s include the opening cysteine and the closing phenylalanine or tryptophan. Fields, in order: D gene, clone size, J gene, CDR3 length, V gene, CDR3 DNA, CDR3 protein. The D gene is left open where the match is weak. A row's size may be missing; if present it is once, few, many or a size class.

NA	few	TRBJ1-6	15	TRBV6-1	TGTGCCAGCAGGCCCCGGAGCCCCAATAATTCACCCCTCCACTTT	CASRPRSPNNSPLHF
TRBD1	NA	TRBJ1-2	15	TRBV18	TGTGCCAGCTCACCTAAAACAGGGGGCGCAGAGGGCTACACCTTC	CASSPKTGGAEGYTF
TRBD2	NA	TRBJ2-3	16	TRBV7-9	TGTGCCAGCAACTCTCTAGCGGGGGGAGCCACAGATACGCAGTATTTT	CASNSLAGGATDTQYF
NA	few	TRBJ1-5	17	TRBV4-1	TGCGCCAGCAGCCAGTCCGGGACCCCGGGGAGCAATCAGCCCCAGCATTTT	CASSQSGTPGSNQPQHF
NA	few	TRBJ1-1	15	TRBV21-1	TGTGCCAGCAGCATTCAGGGGGCTATGAACACTGAAGCTTTCTTT	CASSIQGAMNTEAFF
NA	NA	TRBJ1-1	15	TRBV11-3	TGTGCCAGCAGCCCAGGGACATGGGGAGGCACTGAAGCTTTCTTT	CASSPGTWGGTEAFF
NA	NA	TRBJ2-5	17	TRBV5-4	TGTGCCAGCAGCCCCCAGCGTCCCGGGACACAGTCAGAGACCCAGTACTTC	CASSPQRPGTQSETQYF
NA	NA	TRBJ2-6	18	TRBV12-3/TRBV12-4	TGTGCCAGCAGCCCTATACCTCCCCCGGTCTCTGGGGCCAACGTCCTGACTTTC	CASSPIPPPVSGANVLTF
TRBD2	NA	TRBJ2-4	17	TRBV20-1	TGCAGTGCTAGAGGTTTAGCGGGGATTGGAAATGTGAACATTCAGTACTTC	CSARGLAGIGNVNIQYF
NA	NA	TRBJ1-1	12	TRBV12-3/TRBV12-4	TGTGCCAGCAGCTCCTGGGGTCTAGAAGCTTTCTTT	CASSSWGLEAFF
TRBD1	NA	TRBJ1-3	15	TRBV7-2	TGTGCCAGCAGCTTGACGACAGGGTCAGGAAACACCATATATTTT	CASSLTTGSGNTIYF
NA	NA	TRBJ2-6	15	TRBV30	TGTGCCTGGAGTTATGAGTCCTCTGGGGCCAACGTCCTGACTTTC	CAWSYESSGANVLTF
TRBD2	NA	TRBJ2-5	15	TRBV7-7	TGTGCCAGCAGCCCCACCGGGACTAGACGAAAGACCCAGTACTTC	CASSPTGTRRKTQYF
NA	NA	TRBJ1-5	15	TRBV24-1	TGTGCCACCAGTGATTTCGGACAGCCCAATCAGCCCCAGCATTTT	CATSDFGQPNQPQHF
TRBD1	NA	TRBJ1-1	15	TRBV18	TGTGCCAGCTCACCCGGACAGGGTCTGAACACTGAAGCTTTCTTT	CASSPGQGLNTEAFF
NA	NA	TRBJ1-1	16	TRBV27	TGTGCCAGCAGTTTAGGTAGGGGGTTCATGAACACTGAAGCTTTCTTT	CASSLGRGFMNTEAFF
TRBD1	NA	TRBJ1-1	15	TRBV11-3	TGTGCCAGCAGCCTTCTGGGACAGATGAACACTGAAGCTTTCTTT	CASSLLGQMNTEAFF
TRBD1	medium-sized	TRBJ1-2	14	TRBV7-2	TGTGCCAGCAGCTTTTCGGGACAGCTTCATGGCTACACCTTC	CASSFSGQLHGYTF
TRBD1	few	TRBJ1-1	15	TRBV30	TGTGCCTGGACCCTTGCGGACAGGGCAAACACTGAAGCTTTCTTT	CAWTLADRANTEAFF